Included here is one T cell receptor beta chain sequence, with context. This sample is part of a study of blood T cell repertoires in COVID-19. At the level of the study: Whether acute or convalescent, the COVID-19 samples came from the United States, Italy and Spain. PBMCs, B-cell-depleted T cells, or T cells were the source of the cDNA or gDNA that made up the material.

The germline V and J ends were trimmed by 8 bases and 3 bases, with 16 bases remaining between them. This CDR3 has 14 amino acids. Germline V gene sequence: CDR1 MNHEY, CDR2 SVGAGI. In the study's own analysis: For nucleated cells, counts were estimated from reference gene primer amplification. Assay: immunoSEQ multiplex PCR; the TCRdb copy retains only in-frame clones and omits some. V and J calls and clone size are those listed in that table; D and trimming were worked out from the DNA. The table includes more than 100,000 clones, around four fifths detected once. Cohorts were assigned according to the clinical history that participants reported.

Sequenced sample: PBMCs or T cells enriched from blood (not recorded which). This chain uses TRBV6-5 with TRBJ2-5, with TRBD2 as a possible D gene (6 bases). This sequence was found in a man aged 40-50 years with acute COVID-19. In DNA, the CDR3 is TGTGCCAGCTCCCCTTCGGGACTCAAAGAGACCCAGTACTTC. Translation: CASSPSGLKETQYF.